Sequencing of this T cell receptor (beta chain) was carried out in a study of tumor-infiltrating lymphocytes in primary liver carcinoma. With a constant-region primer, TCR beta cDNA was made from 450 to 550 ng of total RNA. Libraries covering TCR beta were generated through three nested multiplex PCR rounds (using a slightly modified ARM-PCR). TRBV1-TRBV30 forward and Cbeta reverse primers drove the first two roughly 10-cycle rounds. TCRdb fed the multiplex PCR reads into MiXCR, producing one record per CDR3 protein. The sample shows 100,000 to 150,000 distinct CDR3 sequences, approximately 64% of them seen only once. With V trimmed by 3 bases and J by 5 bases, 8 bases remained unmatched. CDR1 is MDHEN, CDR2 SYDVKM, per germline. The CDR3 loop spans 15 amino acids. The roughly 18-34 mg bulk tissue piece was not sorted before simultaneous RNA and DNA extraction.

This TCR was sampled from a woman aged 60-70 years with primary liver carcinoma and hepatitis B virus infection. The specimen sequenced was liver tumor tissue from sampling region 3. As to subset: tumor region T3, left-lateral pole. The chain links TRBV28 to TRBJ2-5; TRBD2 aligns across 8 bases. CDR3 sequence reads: CASSLGLGVTETQYF. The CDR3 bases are TGTGCCAGCAGTTTGGGACTAGGGGTAACGGAGACCCAGTACTTC.